The 27 T cell receptor beta chains in this list originate from one sample, sequenced in a study of T cell responses to AZD1222 COVID-19 vaccine. Sequenced by immunoSEQ multiplex PCR; TCRdb stores in-frame clones only, minus some. Among roughly 150,000 clones listed, roughly 89% were seen once. The sequencing used peripheral blood, collected on day 0 of AZD1222 vaccination. These receptors originate from an adult in good health.

The chain couples TRBV6-5 to TRBJ1-4, with unresolved D. The CDR3 is 13 residues long. The germline gives CDR1 MNHEY, CDR2 SVGAGI. V lost 5 bases, J lost 7 bases, and 11 bases lay in between. CDR3 in DNA: TGTGCCAGCAGTCCTAGCATGCCTGAAAAACTGTTTTTT. Residues: CASSPSMPEKLFF.

The chain joins TRBV6-1 to TRBJ1-1; D not resolved. The CDR3 extends over 12 amino acids. Trimming pared 1 base from V and 10 bases from J, leaving 10 bases between. CDR1 and CDR2 from the germline V gene are MNHNS and SASEGT. The CDR3 region has the DNA TGTGCCAGCAGTGAAGTAGGGAGGACAGCTTTCTTT. As protein: CASSEVGRTAFF.

The V gene is TRBV25-1, the J gene TRBJ1-1, with D unresolved. V was trimmed by 5 bases and J by 5 bases, leaving 18 bases between them. This CDR3 region has 15 residues. Per germline, CDR1 MGHDK and CDR2 SYGVNS. CDR3 loop: CASSRLEVTVTEAFF. In nucleotides, the CDR3 is TGTGCCAGCAGTCGTCTCGAGGTCACGGTGACTGAAGCTTTCTTT.

The chain has TRBV27 and TRBJ1-2, with 8 positions matching TRBD1. This CDR3 contains 14 residues. V lost 3 bases and J lost 5; bases outside the gene matches: 5. Germline loops: CDR1 MNHEY, CDR2 SMNVEV (reference sequence). The CDR3 DNA is TGTGCCAGCAGTTTCTGGGACAGGCCTTATGGCTACACCTTC. Its translation: CASSFWDRPYGYTF.

The rearrangement links TRBV9 to TRBJ1-1; 7 bases agree with TRBD1. CDR1 and CDR2 (germline): SGDLS, YYNGEE. The CDR3 contains 15 residues. The V segment lost 0 bases and the J segment 3 bases; nucleotides outside the gene matches: 5. The CDR3 spells CASSVGRQGHTEAFF. The CDR3 DNA reads TGTGCCAGCAGCGTAGGTCGACAGGGACACACTGAAGCTTTCTTT.

The gene calls are TRBV7-6 and TRBJ2-3, with 11 bases identical to TRBD2. Trimming at V came to 4 bases and at J to 2 bases, leaving 8 bases not matched to a gene. The CDR3 length is 17 residues. Per the germline V gene, CDR1 is SGHVS and CDR2 is FNYEAQ. CDR3 protein: CASSSEPSGRPTDTQYF. In DNA, the CDR3 is TGTGCCAGCAGCTCAGAGCCTAGCGGGAGGCCCACAGATACGCAGTATTTT. The whole variable domain, remainder taken from reference TRBV7-6 and TRBJ2-3, is GAGVSQSPRYKVTKRGQDVALRCDPISGHVSLYWYRQALGQGPEFLTYFNYEAQQDKSGLPNDRFSAERPEGSISTLTIQRTEQRDSAMYRCASSSEPSGRPTDTQYFGPGTRLTVL.

The J gene is TRBJ1-2, the V gene TRBV7-9, with 10 bases fitting TRBD1. This CDR3 comprises 14 residues. Germline V gene lookup returns CDR1 SEHNR and CDR2 FQNEAQ (reference sequence). V gave up 5 bases and J gave up 4 bases; unmatched junction bases: 4. The CDR3 DNA reads as TGTGCCAGCAGCCCGGGACAGGGGATCTATGGCTACACCTTC. As protein: CASSPGQGIYGYTF. The full variable domain, completed using reference TRBV7-9 and TRBJ1-2, is DTGVSQNPRHKITKRGQNVTFRCDPISEHNRLYWYRQTLGQGPEFLTYFQNEAQLEKSRLLSDRFSAERPKGSFSTLEIQRTEQGDSAMYLCASSPGQGIYGYTFGSGTRLTVV.

The CDR3 sequence: CASSYARDRALDEQYF. The CDR3 DNA follows: TGTGCCAGCAGTTACGCACGGGACAGAGCCCTTGACGAGCAGTACTTC. This chain uses TRBV6-2 or TRBV6-3 with TRBJ2-7; 7 bases are shared with TRBD1. The CDR3 length is 16 residues. Germline CDR1 and CDR2: MNHEY and SVGEGT. V shed 2 bases and J 5 bases; nucleotides not matched to a gene: 12.

The V and J genes are TRBV29-1 and TRBJ2-7, with TRBD2 as a possible D gene (5 bases). The germline CDR1 and CDR2 sequences are SQVTM and ANQGSEA. There are 15 residues in the CDR3. V was clipped by 1 base and J by 0 bases, with 13 bases between them. The CDR3 here is CSVEAAGTSSYEQYF. The CDR3 coding sequence is TGCAGCGTTGAAGCCGCAGGAACTAGCTCCTACGAGCAGTACTTC.

The chain recombines TRBV6-5 with TRBJ1-2; D ambiguous. The V and J ends lost 5 bases and 1 base respectively, with 11 bases between them. Germline V CDR1 and CDR2: MNHEY, SVGAGI. The CDR3 has 14 amino acids. The CDR3 sequence is CASSPRRNNYGYTF. CDR3 sequence (DNA): TGTGCCAGCAGTCCTAGACGGAATAACTATGGCTACACCTTC.

This rearrangement joins TRBV7-9 to TRBJ1-6; 9 nucleotides align to TRBD1. The CDR3 is made up of 15 amino acids. CDR1 is SEHNR, CDR2 FQNEAQ, per germline (reference sequence). The junction had 9 bases not matched to a gene; V was cut back by 5 bases and J by 10 bases. CDR3 nucleotides: TGTGCCAGCAGCCGATCGGGACAGGGAAACTCACCCCTCCACTTT. It specifies CASSRSGQGNSPLHF.

The V call is TRBV19, the J call TRBJ1-6; no clear D gene. V lost 2 bases and J lost 5, with 10 bases in between. This CDR3 has 15 residues. The germline V gene encodes CDR1 LNHDA and CDR2 SQIVND (reference sequence). The DNA for the CDR3 is TGTGCCAGTAGTATAAGTCTTGGGGATAATTCACCCCTCCACTTT. Its translation is CASSISLGDNSPLHF. Complete variable domain (other parts from reference TRBV19 and TRBJ1-6): DGGITQSPKYLFRKEGQNVTLSCEQNLNHDAMYWYRQDPGQGLRLIYYSQIVNDFQKGDIAEGYSVSREKKESFPLTVTSAQKNPTAFYLCASSISLGDNSPLHFGNGTRLTVT.

The chain links TRBV5-1 to TRBJ2-2; TRBD2 matches at 10 bases. Germline values: CDR1 SGHRS, CDR2 YFSETQ. The trim removed 4 bases at V and 4 bases at J, leaving 10 bases unmatched. The CDR3 covers 17 residues. This chain's CDR3 is CASSLRRTSGSTGELFF. As DNA, the CDR3 is TGCGCCAGCAGCCTCAGGAGGACTAGCGGTTCCACCGGGGAGCTGTTTTTT.

As DNA, the CDR3 is TGTGCCAGCAGTTTGGGGGGTCCCAACACTGAAGCTTTCTTT. Amino acids: CASSLGGPNTEAFF. The chain uses TRBV6-5 and TRBJ1-1; D perhaps matches TRBD1 (5 bases). Trimming removed 4 bases from V and 2 bases from J, with 11 bases in between. CDR1 and CDR2 from the germline V gene are MNHEY and SVGAGI. This CDR3 region has 14 residues.

The count of this clone is one. The chain couples TRBV4-2 to TRBJ2-3; TRBD2 matches at 7 bases. CDR1 LGHNA and CDR2 YNFKEQ come from the germline V gene. V was clipped by 0 bases and J by 1 base; unmatched bases: 4. The CDR3 has 16 residues. The CDR3 loop reads CASSQDGAGGTDTQYF. The CDR3 DNA sequence: TGTGCCAGCAGCCAAGATGGGGCGGGAGGCACAGATACGCAGTATTTT.

This clone occurred many times. The chain has TRBV4-1 and TRBJ1-1; TRBD1 matches 7 bases. CDR1 and CDR2 (germline): MGHRA, YSYEKL. This CDR3 is built from 15 residues. Trimming removed 0 bases from V and 10 bases from J; junction bases left unmatched: 11. CDR3 loop: CASSQEGQPSGGAFF. CDR3 DNA: TGCGCCAGCAGCCAAGAGGGACAGCCGAGCGGGGGAGCTTTCTTT.

The chain links TRBV10-3 to TRBJ1-2, with 7 positions matching TRBD1. The V gene's germline CDR1 is ENHRY and CDR2 SYGVKD. The CDR3 covers 20 residues. Trimming removed 7 bases from V and 2 bases from J; junction bases left unmatched: 25. CDR3 residues: CAIKDRVFRSVKGINYGYTF. DNA for the CDR3: TGTGCCATCAAAGACAGGGTCTTTCGCTCGGTTAAAGGAATAAACTATGGCTACACCTTC.

V gene TRBV6-5 combines with J gene TRBJ2-5; D gene unclear. The CDR3 extends over 12 amino acids. The V end lost 8 bases, the J end lost 5 bases, and 12 bases lay between the germline ends. The germline V gene encodes CDR1 MNHEY and CDR2 SVGAGI. The CDR3 sequence is CASVSLVETQYF. The CDR3 DNA reads as TGTGCCAGCGTGAGCCTCGTGGAGACCCAGTACTTC.

This rearrangement joins TRBV6-2 or TRBV6-3 to TRBJ2-6; D possibly uses TRBD1 or TRBD2 (5 bases each). V dropped 0 bases and J dropped 2 bases, with 5 bases sitting between them. The CDR3 length is 15 residues. The germline V gene encodes CDR1 MNHEY and CDR2 SVGEGT. The CDR3 protein is CASSYSGAGANVLTF. CDR3 bases: TGTGCCAGCAGTTACTCGGGGGCTGGGGCCAACGTCCTGACTTTC.

The chain uses TRBV9 and TRBJ1-3; tentative D call: TRBD1 (5 bases). Germline CDR1 is SGDLS and CDR2 is YYNGEE. The CDR3 covers 15 residues. The ends were cut back, 3 bases at V and 4 bases at J, with 14 bases in the middle. CDR3 amino acids: CASSDPGLRGNTIYF. The DNA of the CDR3 is TGTGCCAGCAGCGACCCGGGACTACGAGGAAACACCATATATTTT.

The sample holds one count of this clone. The chain joins TRBV28 to TRBJ1-2; D might be TRBD1 (5 bases). The germline V gene has CDR1 MDHEN and CDR2 SYDVKM. This CDR3 spans 12 amino acids. Trimming shortened V by 7 bases and J by 8 bases, and 14 bases separated the two germline ends. The chain's CDR3 is CASKTGGTGYTF. In nucleotides, the CDR3 is TGTGCCAGCAAAACGGGGGGAACGGGCTACACCTTC.

CDR3 residues: CASSATGGSIAFF. In DNA form, the CDR3 reads TGTGCCAGCAGCGCAACAGGGGGCTCTATTGCTTTCTTT. The V gene is TRBV9, the J gene TRBJ1-1; TRBD1 matches 9 bases. The CDR3 length is 13 residues. Germline V gene data show CDR1 as SGDLS and CDR2 as YYNGEE. With 3 bases clipped from V and 11 bases from J, the junction kept 8 bases outside the gene matches.

This chain uses TRBV29-1 with TRBJ2-7; tentatively, D is TRBD2 (6 bases). Germline values: CDR1 SQVTM, CDR2 ANQGSEA. V was trimmed by 4 bases and J by 0 bases, leaving 10 bases between them. The CDR3 length is 13 residues. The CDR3 here is CSVAGGDSYEQYF. CDR3 bases: TGCAGCGTTGCAGGAGGGGACTCCTACGAGCAGTACTTC.

This clone appeared a single time. The chain joins TRBV12-3 or TRBV12-4 to TRBJ1-1; D unclear. This CDR3 has 13 amino acids. The ends were cut back, 3 bases at V and 7 bases at J, with 12 bases in the middle. The CDR3 DNA reads TGTGCCAGCAGTTTCATGGCAGAGGTTGAAGCTTTCTTT. Encoded protein: CASSFMAEVEAFF.

The sample holds one count of this clone. The junction departs from germline at one end; a sequencing error may be responsible. This chain connects TRBV7-9 to TRBJ1-2; D unclear. Germline CDR1 reads SEHNR; CDR2 reads FQNEAQ (reference sequence). This CDR3 is built from 14 residues. CDR3 nucleotide sequence: TGTGCCAGCACCTTACCGGGCCTTAACTATGGCTACACCTTC. Its protein product is CASTLPGLNYGYTF.

This chain connects TRBV2 to TRBJ1-2; D remains unclear. The germline V and J ends were trimmed by 2 bases and 4 bases, with 14 bases remaining between them. CDR1 is SNHLY, CDR2 FYNNEI, per germline. The CDR3 sequence is 15 residues long. The CDR3 nucleotides are TGTGCCAGCAGTGAATACGTCCGGGCCGGCTATGGCTACACCTTC. Residues: CASSEYVRAGYGYTF.

This chain connects TRBV28 to TRBJ2-5, with TRBD2 identical over 8 bases. V was clipped by 6 bases and J by 5 bases; unmatched bases: 14. This CDR3 region has 16 residues. Germline V CDR1 and CDR2: MDHEN, SYDVKM. In nucleotides, the CDR3 is TGTGCCAGCAGCCCCGCGGGAGGCCGAATGTGGGAGACCCAGTACTTC. Amino acids: CASSPAGGRMWETQYF.